Following are 32 T cell receptor beta chains from one sample sequenced in a study of metastatic and nonmetastatic thyroid tumors. TCRdb re-called the PCR reads through MiXCR. The sample carries about 18,000 clones, about 32% recorded once. The entire patient cohort was treatment-naive prior to thyroid surgery. Input material: tumor tissue. Receptors were obtained from a male donor with papillary thyroid cancer or a benign thyroid nodule (not recorded which). Some clones in this sample may be carry-over from other donors' samples.

This chain connects TRBV28 to TRBJ1-5; D is unresolved. Germline values: CDR1 MDHEN, CDR2 SYDVKM. Between the trimmed V and J ends, which lost 6 bases and 11 bases, there was a span of 23 bases. This CDR3 is built from 15 residues. The chain's CDR3 is CASSPWASLVETQHF. The CDR3 DNA follows: TGTGCCAGCAGCCCCTGGGCCAGTCTAGTTGAGACCCAGCATTTT.

Points on this clone: The missing conserved phenylalanine or tryptophan at the end of this CDR3 makes a read error likely. The DNA is left out, because the CDR3 cannot be placed on it with certainty; the CDR3 is given as TCRdb lists it. The CDR3 loop is CASSPGALILITEPFI. This rearrangement joins TRBV27 to TRBJ1-1; the table calls TRBD1, which could not be checked here. The CDR3 is 16 amino acids in total, end residues counted. Germline V gene lookup returns CDR1 MNHEY and CDR2 SMNVEV (reference sequence).

This clone was seen ten or more times. The chain links TRBV5-1 to TRBJ2-1, with 8 positions matching TRBD2. From germline, CDR1 is SGHRS and CDR2 YFSETQ. Trimming removed 3 bases from V and 11 bases from J; junction bases left unmatched: 19. The CDR3 is 17 amino acids. The CDR3 nucleotides are TGCGCCAGCAGCTGGGGCCGTTCTAGCGGGCCTATTAATAAGCAGTTCTTC. It translates to CASSWGRSSGPINKQFF.

Points on this clone: Its ends do not fully match the called genes, so a read error is possible. This chain uses TRBV6-1 with TRBJ2-7; TRBD1 aligns across 11 bases. This CDR3 contains 14 residues. Germline V lookup: CDR1 MNHNS, CDR2 SASEGT. CDR3 sequence reads: CASIGTGGFYEQYF. CDR3 DNA: TGTGCCAGCATTGGGACAGGGGGGTTCTACGAGCAGTATTTC.

This clone was picked up a small number of times. The V and J genes are TRBV11-3 and TRBJ2-7; 12 bases agree with TRBD2. Germline-derived CDR1 and CDR2 are SGHNT and YENEEA. The CDR3 runs to 15 residues. V lost 4 bases and J lost 6; bases outside the gene matches: 7. In DNA form, the CDR3 reads TGTGCCAGCAGCTCGACACTAGCGGGAGGATCCGAGCAGTACTTC. This codes for CASSSTLAGGSEQYF.

This clone came up many times. The rearrangement joins TRBV11-2 to TRBJ1-1; D unresolved. Germline V gene data show CDR1 as SGHAT and CDR2 as FQNNGV. Trimming stripped 5 bases from V and 2 bases from J, with 12 bases between. The CDR3 covers 14 residues. CDR3 sequence: CASSADSSNTEAFF. In DNA form, the CDR3 reads TGTGCCAGCAGCGCGGACTCCAGCAACACTGAAGCTTTCTTT.

The chain combines TRBV2 with TRBJ2-3; no firm D call. The germline V gene encodes CDR1 SNHLY and CDR2 FYNNEI. CDR3 length: 14 residues. V was cut by 5 bases and J by 0 bases, with 9 bases left in between. The CDR3 region is CASSHLDSTDTQYF. Here the CDR3 DNA reads TGTGCCAGCAGTCACCTGGACAGCACAGATACGCAGTATTTT.

Here the CDR3 reads CASSKGGGWSDEQYF. The CDR3, as DNA: TGTGCCAGCAGCAAGGGAGGGGGCTGGTCGGACGAGCAGTACTTC. This chain connects TRBV7-7 to TRBJ2-7; tentatively, D is TRBD1 or TRBD2 (7 bases each). The CDR3 length is 15 residues. Trimming stripped 5 bases from V and 5 bases from J, with 19 bases between. Germline V gene lookup returns CDR1 SSHAT and CDR2 FNYEAQ (reference sequence).

This chain connects TRBV13 to TRBJ1-1; tentatively, D is TRBD1 (5 bases). Germline V lookup: CDR1 PRHDT, CDR2 FYEKMQ (reference sequence). CDR3 length equals 14 residues. Between the trimmed V and J ends, which lost 0 bases and 2 bases, there was a span of 7 bases. CDR3: CASSLGQGNTEAFF. CDR3 coding DNA: TGTGCCAGCAGCTTAGGCCAGGGAAACACTGAAGCTTTCTTT.

This clone came up once. The chain couples TRBV20-1 to TRBJ1-6; D perhaps matches TRBD1 (6 bases). V was pared by 0 bases and J by 6 bases, with 9 bases between. Germline values: CDR1 DFQATT, CDR2 SNEGSKA (reference sequence). The length of the CDR3 is 14 residues. CDR3 nucleotide sequence: TGCAGTGCTAGAGAGGGGGCCACTAATTCACCCCTCCACTTT. This encodes CSAREGATNSPLHF.

V is TRBV20-1 and J is TRBJ2-2; tentatively, D is TRBD1 (6 bases). There are 13 residues in the CDR3. Germline CDR1 and CDR2: DFQATT and SNEGSKA (reference sequence). The V end lost 6 bases, the J end lost 1 base, and 9 bases lay between the germline ends. The CDR3 reads CSALTGNTGELFF. The CDR3 nucleotides read TGCAGTGCATTGACAGGGAACACCGGGGAGCTGTTTTTT.

This clone was seen many times. This may come from a read error, since a much larger clone is one base off. CDR3 loop: CASKDQLGNTGELFF. The CDR3 DNA follows: TGTGCCAGCAAGGACCAGCTCGGAAACACCGGGGAGCTGTTTTTT. The rearrangement joins TRBV7-6 to TRBJ2-2; D remains ambiguous. The CDR3 is made up of 15 amino acids. Trimming left V 7 bases short and J 2 bases short, with 14 bases between. Germline V lookup: CDR1 SGHVS, CDR2 FNYEAQ. The full variable domain, with the rest looked up from reference TRBV7-6 and TRBJ2-2, is GAGVSQSPRYKVTKRGQDVALRCDPISGHVSLYWYRQALGQGPEFLTYFNYEAQQDKSGLPNDRFSAERPEGSISTLTIQRTEQRDSAMYRCASKDQLGNTGELFFGEGSRLTVL.

Ten or more counts support this clone. V gene TRBV15 combines with J gene TRBJ1-4; D is ambiguous. The germline CDR1 and CDR2 sequences are LNHNV and YYDKDF (reference sequence). This CDR3 contains 16 residues. V lost 1 base and J 0 bases, leaving 9 bases between the germline ends. CDR3 protein: CATSRVVGATNEKLFF. DNA of the CDR3: TGTGCCACCAGCAGAGTGGTCGGGGCAACTAATGAAAAACTGTTTTTT.

Many counts were recorded for this clone. V and J are TRBV19 and TRBJ2-1; the match to TRBD2 covers 7 bases. The J segment lost 0 bases and the V segment lost 2 bases, leaving 7 bases of the junction unmatched. CDR1 is LNHDA, CDR2 SQIVND, per germline (reference sequence). This CDR3 has 17 residues. The CDR3 sequence: CASSIIGRASSYNEQFF. The DNA for the CDR3 is TGTGCCAGTAGTATAATTGGGAGGGCTAGCTCCTACAATGAGCAGTTCTTC.

V usage is TRBV7-8 and J usage is TRBJ2-6, with a possible D match to TRBD1 (5 bases). The CDR3 is 17 amino acids. Deletions cut 0 bases from V and 0 bases from J, with 9 bases between. Germline assignment: CDR1 SGHVS and CDR2 FQNEAQ. CDR3 sequence: CASSLAGHLSGANVLTF. The CDR3, as DNA: TGTGCCAGCAGCTTAGCAGGACATCTCTCTGGGGCCAACGTCCTGACTTTC.

This clone was observed a few times. The chain couples TRBV9 to TRBJ2-3; TRBD2 is a possible D gene (5 bases). CDR1 and CDR2 from the germline V gene are SGDLS and YYNGEE. The CDR3 runs 15 residues. The ends were cut back, 2 bases at V and 0 bases at J, with 10 bases in the middle. CDR3 sequence (DNA): TGTGCCAGCAGCGTCGGAGCGGAAAGCACAGATACGCAGTATTTT. This encodes CASSVGAESTDTQYF.

The genes are TRBV11-3 and TRBJ2-2; tentatively, D is TRBD2 (5 bases). CDR1 and CDR2 (germline): SGHNT, YENEEA. The CDR3 covers 14 residues. V lost 6 bases, J lost 1 base, and 9 bases lay in between. For the CDR3, the DNA is TGTGCCAGCAGAGTCGGACTGAACACCGGGGAGCTGTTTTTT. It specifies CASRVGLNTGELFF.

In DNA form, the CDR3 reads TGCGCCAGCAGCCCGTGGGGCCGGGACGTCGGGGATACGCAGTATTTT. The encoded protein is CASSPWGRDVGDTQYF. The chain has TRBV4-1 and TRBJ2-3; D is possibly TRBD1 or TRBD2 (5 bases each). CDR3 size: 16 residues. V dropped 4 bases and J dropped 6 bases, with 20 bases sitting between them. CDR1 is MGHRA, CDR2 YSYEKL, per germline.

The CDR3 region is CASSVASQTGTEAFF. Here the CDR3 DNA reads TGTGCCAGCAGCGTAGCTTCCCAAACGGGCACTGAAGCTTTCTTT. The chain has TRBV9 and TRBJ1-1; D remains ambiguous. The CDR3 runs 15 residues. Germline V lookup: CDR1 SGDLS, CDR2 YYNGEE. The V gene lost 0 bases and the J gene lost 4 bases, with 13 bases spanning the gap.

There are a few counts of this clone. The chain has TRBV28 and TRBJ2-7; possibly TRBD1 for D (6 bases). Germline V CDR1 and CDR2: MDHEN, SYDVKM. V was shortened by 3 bases and J by 7 bases, with 19 bases between the two germline ends. This CDR3 has 15 residues. As DNA, the CDR3 is TGTGCCAGCAGTTTGCAGGGGACACTATCGGGAGAGCAGTACTTC. Protein product: CASSLQGTLSGEQYF.

CDR3 in DNA: TGTGCCATCCGAACCTGGAGGGGTTTCAATGAGCAGTTCTTC. Translating it yields CAIRTWRGFNEQFF. V is TRBV6-2 or TRBV6-3 and J is TRBJ2-1, with a possible D match to TRBD2 (6 bases). The V gene's germline CDR1 is MNHEY and CDR2 SVGEGT. The V end was cut by 10 bases, the J end by 6 bases, with 19 bases between. This CDR3 comprises 14 residues.

This clone was observed at least ten times. Different DNA sequences within this sample yield the same CDR3. The rearrangement uses TRBV12-3 or TRBV12-4 and TRBJ1-1; no firm D call. The CDR3 totals 15 residues. Between the trimmed V and J ends, which lost 4 bases and 4 bases, there was a span of 16 bases. The CDR3 DNA is TGTGCCAGCAGTTGGTTACTGTCGGGAGGCACTGAAGCTTTCTTT. It encodes CASSWLLSGGTEAFF.

This clone was seen many times. The CDR3 is CASSSQLRETQYF. DNA of the CDR3: TGCGCCAGCAGCTCCCAGTTGAGAGAGACCCAGTACTTC. This chain joins TRBV5-1 and TRBJ2-5; D uncertain. CDR1 is SGHRS and CDR2 is YFSETQ in the germline V gene. This CDR3 has 13 amino acids. The V gene lost 3 bases and the J gene lost 4 bases, with 10 bases spanning the gap. Together with reference TRBV5-1 and TRBJ2-5, the CDR3 gives the full variable domain: KAGVTQTPRYLIKTRGQQVTLSCSPISGHRSVSWYQQTPGQGLQFLFEYFSETQRNKGNFPGRFSGRQFSNSRSEMNVSTLELGDSALYLCASSSQLRETQYFGPGTRLLVL.

The V call is TRBV13, the J call TRBJ2-7, with D tentatively TRBD1 (7 bases). The CDR3 runs to 21 residues. V was pared by 5 bases and J by 4 bases, with 36 bases between. Looked up from germline, CDR1 is PRHDT and CDR2 is FYEKMQ (reference sequence). CDR3 loop: CASSTDSGVRTVGGSLYEQYF. CDR3 in DNA: TGTGCCAGCAGCACCGATTCGGGGGTCCGCACTGTAGGGGGCTCGTTATACGAGCAGTACTTC.

In its sample, this clone was seen once. The chain links TRBV20-1 to TRBJ1-2; the D gene is possibly TRBD1 (5 bases). With 7 bases removed from V and 7 bases from J, the gap between germline ends came to 25 bases. The germline gives CDR1 DFQATT, CDR2 SNEGSKA (reference sequence). The CDR3 has 15 amino acids. CDR3 sequence reads: CSGYRGARRRVGYTF. In DNA form, the CDR3 reads TGCAGTGGATATAGGGGCGCCCGTCGGAGGGTTGGCTACACCTTC.

This clone rates as medium-sized. V usage is TRBV27 and J usage is TRBJ1-6; D is ambiguous. CDR1 is MNHEY, CDR2 SMNVEV, per germline (reference sequence). CDR3 length: 14 amino acids. Trimming left V 2 bases short and J 8 bases short, with 10 bases between. DNA of the CDR3: TGTGCCAGCAGTTTAGGGGTCGAATATTCACCCCTCCACTTT. It yields the protein CASSLGVEYSPLHF.

This chain connects TRBV20-1 to TRBJ2-7, with 9 nucleotides matching TRBD1. In germline, CDR1 is DFQATT, CDR2 SNEGSKA (reference sequence). The CDR3 is 15 amino acids. The V and J ends lost 1 base and 3 bases, in that order; junction bases with no gene match: 7. Written as DNA, the CDR3 is TGCAGTGCTAGAGCCGTCGGGACAGGGAACTACGAGCAGTACTTC. Translated: CSARAVGTGNYEQYF.

The chain recombines TRBV14 with TRBJ1-2; 9 bases are shared with TRBD1. The CDR3 covers 16 residues. Per the germline V gene, CDR1 is SGHDN and CDR2 is FVKESK. Unmatched junction bases numbered 8, after V lost 2 bases and J lost 4 bases. CDR3 nucleotide sequence: TGTGCCAGCAGCCAATCCGGGACAGGGAGCTTCTATGGCTACACCTTC. This gives the protein CASSQSGTGSFYGYTF.

This clone has at least ten counts. The chain joins TRBV6-2 or TRBV6-3 to TRBJ2-4; D perhaps matches TRBD2 (5 bases). Trimming shortened V by 2 bases and J by 1 base, and 6 bases separated the two germline ends. Germline V gene sequence: CDR1 MNHEY, CDR2 SVGEGT. The CDR3 spans 14 residues. Here the CDR3 DNA reads TGTGCCAGCAGTTACGGCGGGGCCAAAAACATTCAGTACTTC. Encoded protein: CASSYGGAKNIQYF.

This clone was observed a few times. V gene TRBV5-1 combines with J gene TRBJ1-2; D is unclear. Between the trimmed V and J ends, which lost 0 bases and 2 bases, there was a span of 11 bases. From germline, CDR1 is SGHRS and CDR2 YFSETQ. This CDR3 has 15 residues. CDR3 protein: CASSLVGDENYGYTF. CDR3 coding DNA: TGCGCCAGCAGCTTGGTTGGGGATGAGAACTATGGCTACACCTTC. The full variable domain, completed using reference TRBV5-1 and TRBJ1-2, is KAGVTQTPRYLIKTRGQQVTLSCSPISGHRSVSWYQQTPGQGLQFLFEYFSETQRNKGNFPGRFSGRQFSNSRSEMNVSTLELGDSALYLCASSLVGDENYGYTFGSGTRLTVV.

In this sample, this clone turned up once. This chain joins TRBV20-1 and TRBJ1-6; D is ambiguous. Trimming took off 3 bases at V and 6 bases at J, with 9 bases between the two ends. Germline CDR1 reads DFQATT; CDR2 reads SNEGSKA (reference sequence). This CDR3 region has 13 residues. The CDR3 DNA sequence: TGCAGTGCTAGTTCCAACCGTAATTCACCCCTCCACTTT. Protein product: CSASSNRNSPLHF.

Comment on this clone: At one of its ends the junction is not consistent with the germline gene, which may arise from a read error. This chain connects TRBV6-5 to TRBJ1-5; D unresolved. This CDR3 region has 16 residues. The germline V gene has CDR1 MNHEY and CDR2 SVGAGI. CDR3 sequence (DNA): TGTGCCAGCAGATACTCCCGAGTGGATAGCAATCAGCCCCAGCATTTT. As protein: CASRYSRVDSNQPQHF.